This note documents a single T cell receptor beta chain sequence. Its cognate antigen is unknown. The CDR3 is made up of 16 amino acids. V lost 0 bases to trimming and J lost 1 base, with 13 bases between them. Germline CDR1 is SGHRS and CDR2 is YFSETQ. This entry comes from a study of cytomegalovirus exposure and HLA in healthy donors. Study-level results: Cytomegalovirus status was reportedly diagnosed by the classifier with high specificity and sensitivity.

Produced via immunoSEQ multiplex PCR; TCRdb's table is partial and in-frame only. The sample contains 85,000 to 90,000 clones, approximately 96% of which appear only once. The J gene is TRBJ1-1, the V gene TRBV5-1; D ambiguous. The origin of this receptor is a man between 18 and 35 years old in good health and CMV-seronegative. Sequenced material: PBMCs. The CDR3 DNA sequence: TGCGCCAGCAGCTTGGCTTTCAATATAGAGAACACTGAAGCTTTCTTT. This translates into CASSLAFNIENTEAFF.